The next 22 T cell receptor beta chains were all read from a single sample in a study of T cell responses to AZD1222 COVID-19 vaccine. The data were produced by immunoSEQ multiplex PCR, yet TCRdb's version contains in-frame clones alone and is incomplete. The profile shows 130,000 to 150,000 clones, 91% of them singletons. The sample in question was peripheral blood, obtained 28 days after the second AZD1222 dose. The receptors here all came from an adult who received the AZD1222 COVID-19 vaccine.

The chain carries TRBV7-9 and TRBJ1-1; perhaps TRBD1 as D (5 bases). The V end lost 5 bases, the J end lost 6 bases, and 19 bases lay between the germline ends. Per germline, CDR1 SEHNR and CDR2 FQNEAQ (reference sequence). The CDR3 sequence is 15 residues long. DNA of the CDR3: TGTGCCAGCAGCGAACCTCGGAGGGGTTTTTCTGAAGCTTTCTTT. It specifies CASSEPRRGFSEAFF. The full variable domain, its missing parts supplied by reference TRBV7-9 and TRBJ1-1, is DTGVSQNPRHKITKRGQNVTFRCDPISEHNRLYWYRQTLGQGPEFLTYFQNEAQLEKSRLLSDRFSAERPKGSFSTLEIQRTEQGDSAMYLCASSEPRRGFSEAFFGQGTRLTVV.

The V and J genes are TRBV6-5 and TRBJ2-5; D remains unclear. Trimming removed 7 bases from V and 5 bases from J, with 11 bases in between. The CDR3 covers 12 residues. CDR1 is MNHEY and CDR2 is SVGAGI in the germline V gene. The CDR3 loop is CASTPNGETQYF. The CDR3 bases are TGTGCCAGCACTCCAAACGGGGAGACCCAGTACTTC.

The chain couples TRBV3-1 (or the pseudogene TRBV3-2) to TRBJ2-7; 8 bases are shared with TRBD2. This CDR3 has 15 amino acids. Per the germline V gene, CDR1 is LGHDT and CDR2 is YNNKEL (reference sequence). The junction had 5 bases not matched to a gene; V was cut back by 0 bases and J by 4 bases. The CDR3 region has the DNA TGTGCCAGCAGCCAAGATGCGAGCGGGAGTTACGAGCAGTACTTC. It translates to CASSQDASGSYEQYF.

The chain uses TRBV11-3 and TRBJ2-1; D call uncertain. V was shortened by 7 bases and J by 4 bases, with 14 bases between the two germline ends. Per the germline V gene, CDR1 is SGHNT and CDR2 is YENEEA. The CDR3 is made up of 14 amino acids. Here the CDR3 reads CASKDGDPYNEQFF. In DNA, the CDR3 is TGTGCCAGCAAGGACGGAGACCCTTACAATGAGCAGTTCTTC.

V and J are TRBV19 and TRBJ2-5; a possible D gene is TRBD2 (8 bases). Deletions cut 3 bases from V and 3 bases from J, with 23 bases between. Looked up from germline, CDR1 is LNHDA and CDR2 is SQIVND (reference sequence). The CDR3 runs to 18 residues. CDR3 nucleotides: TGTGCCAGTAGTATTCAGGGACAGCCTGGGCGGGGGGAAGAGACCCAGTACTTC. It translates to CASSIQGQPGRGEETQYF.

This chain links TRBV6-6 with TRBJ1-6; 7 bases are shared with TRBD1. The V gene end was trimmed by 6 bases and the J gene end by 8 bases; junction bases not matched to a gene: 10. This CDR3 contains 15 residues. From germline, CDR1 is MNHNY and CDR2 SVGAGI (reference sequence). This CDR3 is CASSGSRDSDSPLHF. DNA of the CDR3: TGTGCCAGCAGCGGGTCCCGGGACAGCGATTCACCCCTCCACTTT.

The rearrangement links TRBV5-7 to TRBJ1-2; D is perhaps TRBD1 (5 bases). TRBV5-7 is designated an ORF whose function remains uncertain. V lost 5 bases, J lost 4 bases, and 21 bases lay in between. The CDR3 extends over 16 amino acids. The CDR3 protein is CASRFNWGGKIYGYTF. In DNA, the CDR3 is TGTGCCAGCAGATTCAACTGGGGGGGGAAAATCTATGGCTACACCTTC.

This rearrangement joins TRBV19 to TRBJ1-2, with 9 nucleotides matching TRBD1. CDR3 length: 16 residues. Losses at the gene ends were 9 bases for V and 8 bases for J; bases not matched to a gene: 19. Per germline, CDR1 LNHDA and CDR2 SQIVND (reference sequence). CDR3 DNA: TGTGCCAGCCGACCCGGGACAGGGTCTCAATTCGGGGGCTACACCTTC. It codes for CASRPGTGSQFGGYTF.

CDR3 nucleotides: TGTGCCAGTCGCGACAGCGTTAACACTGAAGCTTTCTTT. As protein: CASRDSVNTEAFF. This chain connects TRBV18 to TRBJ1-1; the D gene is possibly TRBD1 (5 bases). V lost 9 bases to trimming and J lost 2 bases, with 13 bases between them. The CDR3 has 13 residues. Germline loops: CDR1 KGHSH, CDR2 LQKENI.

The chain carries TRBV9 and TRBJ2-7; 8 nucleotides agree with TRBD2. The CDR3 length is 14 residues. V lost 5 bases and J lost 7; bases outside the gene matches: 11. CDR1 and CDR2 from the germline V gene are SGDLS and YYNGEE. The chain's CDR3 is CASSSTGGPGEQYF. CDR3 nucleotides: TGTGCCAGCAGTTCAACGGGAGGGCCGGGGGAGCAGTACTTC.

V gene TRBV30 combines with J gene TRBJ1-3; no reliable D call. Germline V gene data show CDR1 as GTSNPN and CDR2 as SVGIG (reference sequence). The V end lost 5 bases, the J end lost 4 bases, and 9 bases lay between the germline ends. The CDR3 runs 12 residues. CDR3 in amino acids: CAWDDTGNTIYF. In DNA form, the CDR3 reads TGTGCCTGGGATGACACCGGAAACACCATATATTTT.

The V and J genes are TRBV19 and TRBJ1-4, with unresolved D. Germline-derived CDR1 and CDR2 are LNHDA and SQIVND (reference sequence). CDR3 size: 12 residues. The V end lost 6 bases, the J end lost 8 bases, and 10 bases lay between the germline ends. CDR3 nucleotides: TGTGCCAGTAGCTTGGCTCGGGAAAAACTGTTTTTT. Its protein product is CASSLAREKLFF. Complete variable domain (other parts from reference TRBV19 and TRBJ1-4): DGGITQSPKYLFRKEGQNVTLSCEQNLNHDAMYWYRQDPGQGLRLIYYSQIVNDFQKGDIAEGYSVSREKKESFPLTVTSAQKNPTAFYLCASSLAREKLFFGSGTQLSVL.

The chain links TRBV14 to TRBJ2-5; D gene unclear. CDR1 SGHDN and CDR2 FVKESK come from the germline V gene. The CDR3 has 17 amino acids. V was trimmed by 0 bases and J by 3 bases, leaving 17 bases between them. CDR3 coding DNA: TGTGCCAGCAGCCAAGAAGCCCCACCGGGCCGAAAAGAGACCCAGTACTTC. Encoded protein: CASSQEAPPGRKETQYF.

The chain carries TRBV27 and TRBJ2-3; TRBD2 agrees at 7 bases. Germline V gene lookup returns CDR1 MNHEY and CDR2 SMNVEV (reference sequence). This CDR3 comprises 14 residues. V lost 0 bases, J lost 4 bases, and 1 base stayed unmatched. CDR3 DNA sequence: TGTGCCAGCAGTTTATCAGCGGGATCAGATACGCAGTATTTT. This translates into CASSLSAGSDTQYF.

This sequence joins TRBV19 and TRBJ2-3; 7 bases match TRBD2. CDR1 and CDR2 (germline): LNHDA, SQIVND (reference sequence). The CDR3 has 13 amino acids. The ends lost 6 bases at V and 2 bases at J; junction bases unmatched: 2. The CDR3 region has the DNA TGTGCCAGTAGCGGACTAGTCACAGATACGCAGTATTTT. As protein: CASSGLVTDTQYF.

The table lists this clone with a count of one. The chain carries TRBV7-6 and TRBJ2-7; D is ambiguous. V lost 0 bases and J 2 bases, leaving 8 bases between the germline ends. Germline loops: CDR1 SGHVS, CDR2 FNYEAQ. The CDR3 extends over 14 amino acids. Here the CDR3 reads CASSLALGTYEQYF. The CDR3 nucleotides are TGTGCCAGCAGCTTAGCGCTAGGTACCTACGAGCAGTACTTC.

The chain combines TRBV11-3 with TRBJ2-3; TRBD2 aligns across 7 bases. The ends lost 5 bases at V and 0 bases at J; junction bases unmatched: 5. This CDR3 region has 15 residues. The germline gives CDR1 SGHNT, CDR2 YENEEA. The CDR3 DNA reads as TGTGCCAGCAGCCCAGCTAGCGGTAGCACAGATACGCAGTATTTT. Translated, it gives CASSPASGSTDTQYF.

This rearrangement joins TRBV25-1 to TRBJ1-4, with D possibly matching TRBD1 (5 bases). This CDR3 comprises 14 residues. Germline CDR1 reads MGHDK; CDR2 reads SYGVNS. Trimming took 4 bases from V and 4 from J, leaving 10 bases between them. The CDR3 sequence: CASSGQGYNEKLFF. CDR3 coding DNA: TGTGCCAGCAGTGGTCAGGGTTATAATGAAAAACTGTTTTTT.

The chain links TRBV19 to TRBJ1-5, with unresolved D. Trimming removed 1 base at V and 5 bases at J, with 3 bases between. CDR1 and CDR2 from the germline V gene are LNHDA and SQIVND (reference sequence). This CDR3 has 12 residues. The CDR3, as DNA: TGTGCCAGTAGTATAGTTTATCAGCCCCAGCATTTT. Protein: CASSIVYQPQHF. The whole variable domain, remainder taken from reference TRBV19 and TRBJ1-5, is DGGITQSPKYLFRKEGQNVTLSCEQNLNHDAMYWYRQDPGQGLRLIYYSQIVNDFQKGDIAEGYSVSREKKESFPLTVTSAQKNPTAFYLCASSIVYQPQHFGDGTRLSIL.

V usage is TRBV30 and J usage is TRBJ1-3; 7 bases map to TRBD1. Germline lookup yields CDR1 GTSNPN and CDR2 SVGIG (reference sequence). Germline trimming cut 1 base from V and 8 bases from J; bases unmatched to any gene: 5. This CDR3 has 13 residues. CDR3: CAWSGGGRDTIYF. DNA of the CDR3: TGTGCCTGGAGTGGAGGGGGCCGGGACACCATATATTTT.

The chain carries TRBV11-3 and TRBJ1-1, with D possibly matching TRBD1 (5 bases). Germline V CDR1 and CDR2: SGHNT, YENEEA. The V and J ends lost 0 bases and 5 bases respectively, with 13 bases between them. The length of the CDR3 is 15 residues. The CDR3: CASSLEGATPTEAFF. The CDR3 nucleotides are TGTGCCAGCAGCTTAGAAGGGGCAACCCCGACTGAAGCTTTCTTT.

To note about this clone: At one end, the junction sequence differs from germline, possibly due to a read error. The V and J genes are TRBV15 and TRBJ1-4; D gene ambiguous. Germline CDR1 LNHNV, CDR2 YYDKDF (reference sequence). This CDR3 has 12 residues. The CDR3 region is CATSRVDEKLFF. For the CDR3, the DNA is TGTGCCACCAGCAGAGTGGATGAGAAACTGTTTTTT.